This TCR beta chain was recovered during a study of T cell responses to AZD1222 COVID-19 vaccine. This clone is a singleton in its sample. The CDR3 length is 15 residues. The germline V gene encodes CDR1 SGHRS and CDR2 YFSETQ. Trimming took off 6 bases at V and 4 bases at J, with 14 bases between the two ends. Profiling relied on immunoSEQ multiplex PCR, and the TCRdb table lists in-frame clones only, not all of them. Of 80,000 to 95,000 clones listed, 90% are singletons. Sequenced material: peripheral blood, taken on day 0 of AZD1222 vaccination. The sequence derives from an adult in good health. This rearrangement joins TRBV5-1 to TRBJ1-6; D unclear. The CDR3 spells CASTVSDFYNSPLHF. The CDR3 DNA is TGCGCCAGCACGGTTTCGGACTTTTATAATTCACCCCTCCACTTT. Filled out from reference TRBV5-1 and TRBJ1-6, the complete variable domain reads KAGVTQTPRYLIKTRGQQVTLSCSPISGHRSVSWYQQTPGQGLQFLFEYFSETQRNKGNFPGRFSGRQFSNSRSEMNVSTLELGDSALYLCASTVSDFYNSPLHFGNGTRLTVT.